Below, 6 T cell receptor beta chains from the same sample are listed, as sequenced in a study of response to subunit inactivated influenza vaccine (dated by TCRdb to 2016 to 2019). Receptors were amplified or captured by RT-PCR. The sequencing machine was an Illumina HiSeq 2500. In-frame beta chains were kept once TCRdb had trimmed the public reads at Q25 with fastp and called clones with MiXCR. Each record represents a unique CDR3 protein, reported with the most common genes and DNA among its rows. Across this sample there are some 540,000 distinct CDR3 sequences, with around 25% seen only once. The ten largest clones take up approximately 3% of the sample. These data are also associated with another study on T cells expressing NK-cell markers. The second study's paper adds: TCR beta cDNA libraries were prepared using 5'RACE template switching, which introduced a universal primer site and unique molecular identifiers.

The sample here was CD4+ T cells sorted from PBMCs, taken roughly 13 days after vaccination. The receptors come from a man in his fifties or sixties who received an inactivated influenza vaccine. Donor details come from another sample of the same person, matched by shared clones.

This clonotype was detected only a few times. The chain recombines TRBV6-2 or TRBV6-3 with TRBJ2-1; D gene uncertain. Germline CDR1 reads MNHEY; CDR2 reads SVGEGT. The CDR3 is made up of 16 amino acids. V lost 6 bases to trimming and J lost 0 bases, with 15 bases between them. The DNA for the CDR3 is TGTGCCAGCAGGCCGGCATCGGCCGGCTCCTACAATGAGCAGTTCTTC. Its protein is CASRPASAGSYNEQFF.

The sample holds many counts of this clonotype. The chain carries TRBV11-2 and TRBJ2-1; 11 bases are a match to TRBD2. CDR3 length: 19 residues. Unmatched junction bases numbered 7, after V lost 0 bases and J lost 0 bases. Germline-derived CDR1 and CDR2 are SGHAT and FQNNGV. The CDR3 DNA is TGTGCCAGCAGCTTAGATCTGACTAGCGGGGTTGCCTCCTACAATGAGCAGTTCTTC. Its translation is CASSLDLTSGVASYNEQFF. Together with reference TRBV11-2 and TRBJ2-1, the CDR3 gives the full variable domain: EAGVAQSPRYKIIEKRQSVAFWCNPISGHATLYWYQQILGQGPKLLIQFQNNGVVDDSQLPKDRFSAERLKGVDSTLKIQPAKLEDSAVYLCASSLDLTSGVASYNEQFFGPGTRLTVL.

This chain connects TRBV6-1 to TRBJ1-4; D not certain. CDR1 is MNHNS, CDR2 SASEGT, per germline. The V end was cut by 8 bases, the J end by 5 bases, with 6 bases between. The CDR3 has 11 amino acids. CDR3 nucleotides: TGTGCCAGCTCGGAAAATGAAAAACTGTTTTTT. It codes for CASSENEKLFF.

CDR3 protein: CATKERGGTDTQYF. The DNA of the CDR3 is TGTGCCACCAAGGAGCGGGGAGGCACAGATACGCAGTATTTT. The chain carries TRBV24-1 and TRBJ2-3; 7 bases are shared with TRBD2. V was pared by 8 bases and J by 1 base, with 5 bases of the junction left unmatched. This CDR3 contains 14 residues. The germline CDR1 and CDR2 sequences are KGHDR and SFDVKD.

This clonotype was seen more than once but under ten times. The V and J genes are TRBV20-1 and TRBJ2-7; the D is unclear. The V end lost 0 bases, the J end lost 3 bases, and 9 bases lay between the germline ends. The CDR3 loop spans 13 amino acids. CDR1 is DFQATT and CDR2 is SNEGSKA in the germline V gene (reference sequence). CDR3 bases: TGCAGTGCTAGAGACCCCTTGCACTACGAGCAGTACTTC. As protein: CSARDPLHYEQYF.

The chain has TRBV6-1 and TRBJ1-5; D gene unclear. V was pared by 0 bases and J by 4 bases, with 7 bases between. Germline CDR1 MNHNS, CDR2 SASEGT. The CDR3 has 14 amino acids. CDR3 amino acids: CASSEAHSNQPQHF. The CDR3 nucleotides read TGTGCCAGCAGTGAAGCTCATTCAAATCAGCCCCAGCATTTT.